This T cell receptor beta chain was retrieved from a study of CD8 T cells in ankylosing spondylitis. MiXCR, run by TCRdb on the 5' RACE reads, gives a single entry per CDR3 protein. The sample comprises under 150,000 distinct CDR3 sequences, about an eighth of which are singletons, and about 3.8% rests with the top ten. CDR3 length: 18 amino acids. With 0 bases removed from V and 0 bases from J, the gap between germline ends came to 16 bases. Per germline, CDR1 LNHNV and CDR2 YYDKDF (reference sequence). Sample: blood, either unsorted or a sorted T cell fraction (not recorded which). This receptor was identified in a female donor with ankylosing spondylitis or in good health (not recorded which). The rearrangement joins TRBV15 to TRBJ2-3; D is uncertain. The CDR3 spells CATSRDKGWAESTDTQYF. CDR3 bases: TGTGCCACCAGCAGAGATAAAGGGTGGGCGGAGAGCACAGATACGCAGTATTTT.